One sample yielded the 20 T cell receptor beta chains listed below, sequenced in a study of breast tumors, draining lymph nodes, adjacent tissues. Axillary draining lymph nodes of breast cancer patients supplied the node samples. A single record per CDR3 protein comes from TCRdb applying MiXCR to the multiplex PCR reads. The sample holds approximately 130,000 distinct CDR3 sequences, about a fifth seen once. Specimen: axillary lymph node tissue. Receptors were obtained from a female donor with breast cancer. Some clones in this sample may be carry-over from other donors' samples.

Many counts were recorded for this clonotype. The rearrangement links TRBV20-1 to TRBJ1-6, with 8 bases lining up with TRBD1. CDR3 length equals 16 residues. The junction had 7 bases not matched to a gene; V was cut back by 0 bases and J by 6 bases. CDR1 is DFQATT, CDR2 SNEGSKA, per germline (reference sequence). The CDR3 reads CSARETGGLGNSPLHF. CDR3 coding DNA: TGCAGTGCTAGAGAAACAGGGGGTTTGGGTAATTCACCCCTCCACTTT.

The sample holds many counts of this clonotype. The V and J genes are TRBV19 and TRBJ2-3; no clear D. V was pared by 2 bases and J by 0 bases, with 9 bases between. Germline V gives CDR1 LNHDA, CDR2 SQIVND (reference sequence). There are 15 residues in the CDR3. This CDR3 reads CASSINGASTDTQYF. CDR3 coding DNA: TGTGCCAGTAGTATAAACGGAGCTAGCACAGATACGCAGTATTTT.

For this clonotype: One base away lies a much larger clone, so this may be a sequencing read error. The chain carries TRBV13 and TRBJ2-7, with D perhaps TRBD1 (6 bases). Per the germline V gene, CDR1 is PRHDT and CDR2 is FYEKMQ (reference sequence). This CDR3 has 14 amino acids. Trimming shortened V by 4 bases and J by 4 bases, and 14 bases separated the two germline ends. DNA of the CDR3: TGTGCCAGCAGCTCTCGGACAGCAAGGTACGAGCAGTACTTC. It yields the protein CASSSRTARYEQYF.

This clonotype was counted a single time. With a much larger clone just one base away, this may be a read error. The CDR3 DNA follows: TGCGCCAGCAGCTTGGAACAGGTGAAGACCGGGAAGCTGTTTTTT. Translated: CASSLEQVKTGKLFF. V and J are TRBV5-1 and TRBJ2-2; TRBD1 or TRBD2 may be the D gene (5 bases each). The CDR3 extends over 15 amino acids. Germline loops: CDR1 SGHRS, CDR2 YFSETQ.

The chain combines TRBV5-1 with TRBJ2-4; 8 nucleotides match TRBD1. V lost 0 bases, J lost 7 bases, and 9 bases stayed unmatched. The CDR3 sequence is 16 residues long. Per germline, CDR1 SGHRS and CDR2 YFSETQ. DNA of the CDR3: TGCGCCAGCAGCTTGGAGGCAGGGACAGGAAATAACATTCAGTACTTC. It yields the protein CASSLEAGTGNNIQYF.

This clonotype appeared a single time. This may come from a read error, since a much larger clone is one base off. The V and J genes are TRBV19 and TRBJ2-2, with D possibly being TRBD2 (5 bases). The CDR3 is 15 amino acids. Germline V CDR1 and CDR2: LNHDA, SQIVND (reference sequence). V shed 0 bases and J shed 9 bases, with 14 bases lying between them. The CDR3: CASSIDPASSRELFF. The CDR3 region has the DNA TGTGCCAGTAGTATAGATCCCGCTAGCTCCAGGGAGCTGTTTTTT.

There are many counts of this clonotype. This chain joins TRBV5-6 and TRBJ2-3; unclear D gene. Germline lookup yields CDR1 SGHDT and CDR2 YYEEEE. Deletions cut 0 bases from V and 8 bases from J, with 10 bases between. The length of the CDR3 is 13 residues. The CDR3 protein is CASSLEDSGTQYF. As DNA, the CDR3 is TGTGCCAGCAGCTTGGAAGATTCGGGTACGCAGTATTTT.

This clonotype was counted once. A read error may explain this, as a much larger clone is one base away. The chain has TRBV19 and TRBJ2-7; D is unclear. Germline lookup yields CDR1 LNHDA and CDR2 SQIVND (reference sequence). V shed 1 base and J shed 0 bases, with 4 bases lying between them. The CDR3 extends over 13 amino acids. The CDR3 nucleotides read TGTGCCAGTAGTATAGGGAGCTCCTACGAGCAGTACTTC. Translated, it gives CASSIGSSYEQYF.

This clonotype was observed at least ten times. This chain links TRBV7-2 with TRBJ2-1, with no clear D. The CDR3 contains 16 residues. The V end was cut by 1 base, the J end by 3 bases, with 13 bases between. Germline V gene lookup returns CDR1 SGHTA and CDR2 FQGNSA. The CDR3 loop reads CASSLVAGPGYNEQFF. CDR3 DNA: TGTGCCAGCAGCTTAGTAGCAGGACCTGGCTACAATGAGCAGTTCTTC.

This clonotype was recorded at least ten times. The chain joins TRBV11-2 to TRBJ2-3; TRBD2 matches at 11 bases. The CDR3 runs to 21 residues. Germline loops: CDR1 SGHAT, CDR2 FQNNGV. V lost 1 base to trimming and J lost 1 base; unmatched junction nucleotides: 16. The CDR3 DNA follows: TGTGCCAGCAGCTTAGTGTTTGCTAGCGGGAGGTTAATTGTCGGCACAGATACGCAGTATTTT. This translates into CASSLVFASGRLIVGTDTQYF.

This clonotype has a count of ten or more. The J gene is TRBJ2-5, the V gene TRBV20-1, with TRBD2 identical over 13 bases. The J segment lost 5 bases and the V segment lost 4 bases, leaving 16 bases of the junction unmatched. CDR1 DFQATT and CDR2 SNEGSKA come from the germline V gene (reference sequence). CDR3 length: 18 residues. DNA for the CDR3: TGCAGTGCTAATGGGAAAACTAGCGGGAGGGCCCTCCGGGAGACCCAGTACTTC. Protein product: CSANGKTSGRALRETQYF.

The V call is TRBV27, the J call TRBJ2-5; D is ambiguous. Germline assignment: CDR1 MNHEY and CDR2 SMNVEV (reference sequence). Trimming took off 8 bases at V and 7 bases at J, with 8 bases between the two ends. The CDR3 loop spans 10 amino acids. The CDR3 is CASGWGTQYF. The CDR3 nucleotides are TGTGCCAGCGGCTGGGGGACCCAGTACTTC.

V usage is TRBV3-1 and J usage is TRBJ1-2; 7 bases match TRBD1. The germline gives CDR1 LGHDT, CDR2 YNNKEL (reference sequence). The CDR3 totals 15 residues. Trimming took 5 bases from V and 3 from J; bases not matched to a gene: 9. CDR3: CASSARQGLDYGYTF. The CDR3 DNA sequence: TGTGCCAGCAGCGCACGACAGGGACTAGACTATGGCTACACCTTC.

This clonotype was counted at least ten times. The V gene is TRBV20-1, the J gene TRBJ2-3, with 7 positions matching TRBD2. Germline CDR1 and CDR2: DFQATT and SNEGSKA (reference sequence). V trimming: 6 bases; J trimming: 1 base; junction bases outside the gene matches: 7. The CDR3 has 14 amino acids. This CDR3 reads CSAASGEGTDTQYF. CDR3 in DNA: TGCAGTGCAGCTAGCGGAGAGGGCACAGATACGCAGTATTTT.

This clonotype was counted a few times. Possible read error: a much larger clone is one base away. This rearrangement joins TRBV5-6 to TRBJ2-7; 8 positions agree with TRBD2. Germline V gene sequence: CDR1 SGHDT, CDR2 YYEEEE. This CDR3 has 14 amino acids. The ends lost 2 bases at V and 6 bases at J; junction bases unmatched: 7. This CDR3 reads CASSFTGRDGEQYF. The DNA for the CDR3 is TGTGCCAGCAGCTTTACCGGGAGGGACGGCGAGCAGTACTTC.

This clonotype was picked up many times. This chain connects TRBV20-1 to TRBJ2-1, with 9 bases identical to TRBD2. With V trimmed by 2 bases and J by 8 bases, 13 bases remained unmatched. This CDR3 spans 16 amino acids. CDR1 and CDR2 from the germline V gene are DFQATT and SNEGSKA (reference sequence). CDR3 DNA sequence: TGCAGTGCTAGACCAACCACGGCTAGCGGGATAGATGAGCAGTTCTTC. Encoded protein: CSARPTTASGIDEQFF.

On this clonotype itself: A much larger clone differs from this one at a single base, so this may be a read error. Here the CDR3 omits its conserved ending phenylalanine or tryptophan, so a read error is the likely source. The chain links TRBV27 to TRBJ2-7, with D possibly being TRBD1 or TRBD2 (7 bases each). Trimming shortened V by 5 bases and J by 2 bases, and 19 bases separated the two germline ends. The length of the CDR3 is 16 residues. The V gene's germline CDR1 is MNHEY and CDR2 SMNVEV (reference sequence). CDR3 sequence reads: CASSRMTGRVTYEQYS. CDR3 nucleotide sequence: TGTGCCAGCAGTCGAATGACAGGGAGGGTAACCTACGAGCAGTACTCC.

This clonotype was observed many times. The V gene is TRBV6-1, the J gene TRBJ2-1, with TRBD1 as a possible D gene (7 bases). Trimming stripped 8 bases from V and 7 bases from J, with 18 bases between. This CDR3 region has 14 residues. Germline CDR1 MNHNS, CDR2 SASEGT. CDR3 loop: CASSGGGKYNEQFF. Here the CDR3 DNA reads TGTGCCAGCTCTGGAGGGGGCAAGTATAATGAGCAGTTCTTC.

Worth noting for this clonotype: This could be a read error, since a much larger clone is one nucleotide away. The genes are TRBV27 and TRBJ2-1; the D gene could be TRBD1 or TRBD2 (5 bases each). V lost 6 bases and J lost 6, with 9 bases in between. The germline CDR1 and CDR2 sequences are MNHEY and SMNVEV (reference sequence). The CDR3 consists of 12 residues. In DNA, the CDR3 is TGTGCCAGCAGCCGGGGCTGCAATGAGCAGTTCTTC. Protein sequence: CASSRGCNEQFF.

On this clonotype: A much larger clone differs by one base, so this may be a read error. This chain joins TRBV5-6 and TRBJ2-3; maybe TRBD2 (6 bases). Between the trimmed V and J ends, which lost 1 base and 8 bases, there was a span of 14 bases. Germline CDR1 reads SGHDT; CDR2 reads YYEEEE. CDR3 length equals 14 residues. Written as DNA, the CDR3 is TGTGCCAGCAGCTTGTGGGGCGGGGCAGGTACGCAGTATTTT. Protein product: CASSLWGGAGTQYF. The variable domain in full, with the rest retrieved from reference TRBV5-6 and TRBJ2-3, is DAGVTQSPTHLIKTRGQQVTLRCSPKSGHDTVSWYQQALGQGPQFIFQYYEEEERQRGNFPDRFSGHQFPNYSSELNVNALLLGDSALYLCASSLWGGAGTQYFGPGTRLTVL.